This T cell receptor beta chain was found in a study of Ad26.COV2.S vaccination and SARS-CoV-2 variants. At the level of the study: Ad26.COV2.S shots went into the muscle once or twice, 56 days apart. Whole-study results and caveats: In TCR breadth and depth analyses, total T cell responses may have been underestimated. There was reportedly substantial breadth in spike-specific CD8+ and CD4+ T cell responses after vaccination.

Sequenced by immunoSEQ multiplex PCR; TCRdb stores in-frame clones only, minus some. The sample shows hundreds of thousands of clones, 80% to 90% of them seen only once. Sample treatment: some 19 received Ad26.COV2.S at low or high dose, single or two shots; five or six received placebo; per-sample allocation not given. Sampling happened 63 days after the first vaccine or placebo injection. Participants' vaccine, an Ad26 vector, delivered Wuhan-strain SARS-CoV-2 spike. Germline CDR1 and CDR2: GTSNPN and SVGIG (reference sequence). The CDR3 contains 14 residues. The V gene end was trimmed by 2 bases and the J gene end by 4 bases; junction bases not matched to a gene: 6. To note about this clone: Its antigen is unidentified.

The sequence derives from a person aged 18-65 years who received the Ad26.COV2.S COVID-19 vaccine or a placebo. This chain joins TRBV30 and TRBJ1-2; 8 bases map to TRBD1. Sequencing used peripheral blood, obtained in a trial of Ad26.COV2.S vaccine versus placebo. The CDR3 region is CAWSLGQGTYGYTF. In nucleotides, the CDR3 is TGTGCCTGGAGTTTAGGACAGGGAACCTATGGCTACACCTTC.